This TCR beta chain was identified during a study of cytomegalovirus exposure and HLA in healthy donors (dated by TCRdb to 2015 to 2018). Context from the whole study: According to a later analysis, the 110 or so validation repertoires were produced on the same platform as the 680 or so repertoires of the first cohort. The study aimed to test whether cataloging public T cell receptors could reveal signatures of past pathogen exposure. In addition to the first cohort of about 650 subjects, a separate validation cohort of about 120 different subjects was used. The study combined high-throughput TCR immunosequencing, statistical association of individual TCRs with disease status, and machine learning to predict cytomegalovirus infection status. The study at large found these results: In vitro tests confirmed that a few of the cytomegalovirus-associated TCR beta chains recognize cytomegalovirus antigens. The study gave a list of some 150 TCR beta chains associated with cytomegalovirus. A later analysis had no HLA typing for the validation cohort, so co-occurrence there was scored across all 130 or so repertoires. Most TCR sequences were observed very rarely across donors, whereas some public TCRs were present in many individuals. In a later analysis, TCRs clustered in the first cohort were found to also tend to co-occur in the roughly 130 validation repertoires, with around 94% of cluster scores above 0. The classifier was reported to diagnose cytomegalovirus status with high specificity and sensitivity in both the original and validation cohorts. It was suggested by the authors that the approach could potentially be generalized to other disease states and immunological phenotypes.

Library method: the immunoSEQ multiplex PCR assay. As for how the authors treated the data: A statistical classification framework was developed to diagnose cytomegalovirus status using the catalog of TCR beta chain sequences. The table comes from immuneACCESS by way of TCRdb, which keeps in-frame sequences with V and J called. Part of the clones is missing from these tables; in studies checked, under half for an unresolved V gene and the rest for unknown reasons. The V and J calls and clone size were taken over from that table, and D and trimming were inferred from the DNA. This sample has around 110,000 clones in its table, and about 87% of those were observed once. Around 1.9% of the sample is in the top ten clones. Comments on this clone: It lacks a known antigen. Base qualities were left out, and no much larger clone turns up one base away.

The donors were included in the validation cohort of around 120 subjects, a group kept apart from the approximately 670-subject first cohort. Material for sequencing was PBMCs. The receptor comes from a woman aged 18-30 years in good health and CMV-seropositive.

At the DNA level, the sequence is TGTGCCATCAGTGATCGAGGCCTCCAAGAGACCCAGTACTTC. This is translated as CAISDRGLQETQYF. This chain is built from TRBV10-3 and TRBJ2-5; the D gene identity is not certain. V is pared back by 3 bases and J by 1 base, with 9 bases lying between the germline termini. The CDR3 runs 14 residues from the cysteine to the phenylalanine. Only the CDR3 DNA stays, 42 bases, in frame from base 1. The germline V gene specifies ENHRY as CDR1 and SYGVKD as CDR2.